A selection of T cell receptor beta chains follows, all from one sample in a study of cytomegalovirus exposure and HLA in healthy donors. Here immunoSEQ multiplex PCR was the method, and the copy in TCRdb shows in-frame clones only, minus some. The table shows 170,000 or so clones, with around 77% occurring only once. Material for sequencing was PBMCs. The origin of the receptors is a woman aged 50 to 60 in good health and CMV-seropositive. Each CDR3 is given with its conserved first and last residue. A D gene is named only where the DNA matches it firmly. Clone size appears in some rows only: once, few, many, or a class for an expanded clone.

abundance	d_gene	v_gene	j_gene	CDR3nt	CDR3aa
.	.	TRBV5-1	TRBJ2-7	TGCGCCAGCAGCTTGGAGCCTATCTGGACAGCCCCTTACGAGCAGTACTTC	CASSLEPIWTAPYEQYF
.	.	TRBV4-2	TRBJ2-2	TGTGCCAGCAGCCACACAGGGAACACCGGGGAGCTGTTTTTT	CASSHTGNTGELFF
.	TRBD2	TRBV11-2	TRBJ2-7	TGTGCCAGCAGCCCTAGCGGGGGTCCCTACGAGCAGTACTTC	CASSPSGGPYEQYF
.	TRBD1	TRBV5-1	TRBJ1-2	TGCGCCAGCAGTTATGGAACAGGGGCAGACTATGGCTACACCTTC	CASSYGTGADYGYTF
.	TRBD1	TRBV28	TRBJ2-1	TGTGCCAGCAGCGGGACAGGGTTTGATGAGCAGTTCTTC	CASSGTGFDEQFF
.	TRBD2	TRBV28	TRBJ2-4	TGTGCCAGCAGTCCCCCCCCAGCGGGGCTAAACATTCAGTACTTC	CASSPPPAGLNIQYF
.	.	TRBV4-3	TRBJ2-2	TGCGCCAGCAGCCAAGAGCTCAGGGGTAGTATGTCCGGGGAGCTGTTTTTT	CASSQELRGSMSGELFF
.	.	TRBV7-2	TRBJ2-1	TGTGCCAGCAGCTTAAACAGGCCCGGCGGCTCCTACAATGAGCAGTTCTTC	CASSLNRPGGSYNEQFF
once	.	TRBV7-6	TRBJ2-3	TGTGCCAGCAGCCAAGACGGGGGATTTGCTGGAGATACGCAGTATTTT	CASSQDGGFAGDTQYF
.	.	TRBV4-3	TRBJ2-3	TGCGCCAGCAGCCAAGGGCGGAGGCACACAGATACGCAGTATTTT	CASSQGRRHTDTQYF
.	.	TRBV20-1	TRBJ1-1	TGCAGTCCGGACAGCAACACTGAAGCTTTCTTT	CSPDSNTEAFF
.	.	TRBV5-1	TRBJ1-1	TGCGCCAGCAGCTGGGTCGGGGGCACTGAAGCTTTCTTT	CASSWVGGTEAFF
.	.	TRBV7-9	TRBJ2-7	TGTTCCAGCAGCCTAGGTAGTTGGAGCGAGCAGTACTTC	CSSSLGSWSEQYF
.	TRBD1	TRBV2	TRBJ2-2	TGTGCCAGCGTTTCCCAGGGGGCGGTTAACACCGGGGAGCTGTTTTTT	CASVSQGAVNTGELFF
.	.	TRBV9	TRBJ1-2	TGTGCCAGCAGCGTAATGAAGGGCCTTTGGGCAGGGCATGGCTACACCTTC	CASSVMKGLWAGHGYTF
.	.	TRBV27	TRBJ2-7	TGTGCCAGCAGTTTATTTGCCTTAGGGATGAAGGACTACTCCTACGAGCAGTACTTC	CASSLFALGMKDYSYEQYF
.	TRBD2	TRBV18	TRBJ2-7	TGTGCCAGCTCCTCCGGGACTACCTACGAGCAGTACTTC	CASSSGTTYEQYF
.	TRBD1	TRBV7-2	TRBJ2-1	TGTGCCAGCAGCTTAGACGGACAGGGGTTTCACGAGCAGTTCTTC	CASSLDGQGFHEQFF
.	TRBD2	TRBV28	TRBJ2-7	TGTGCCAGCATCGCGGGACTAGCGGACGAGCAGTACTTC	CASIAGLADEQYF
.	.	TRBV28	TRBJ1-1	TGTGCCAGCAGTACTCACACGGGGGAGGCAGGGAGGACTGAAGCTTTCTTT	CASSTHTGEAGRTEAFF
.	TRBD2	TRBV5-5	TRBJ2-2	TGTGCCAGCAGTCTGTTTCCGGGGCTAGCGGGAGGCACCGGGGAGCTGTTTTTT	CASSLFPGLAGGTGELFF
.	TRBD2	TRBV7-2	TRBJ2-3	TGTGCCAGCAGCCCCGGACTAGCAGCTAGCACAGATACGCAGTATTTT	CASSPGLAASTDTQYF
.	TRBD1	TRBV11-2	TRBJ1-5	TGTGCCAGCAGCTGGACAGGGGGCGAAAATCAGCCCCAGCATTTT	CASSWTGGENQPQHF
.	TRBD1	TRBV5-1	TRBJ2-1	TGCGCCAGCAGCTGGGAGGACAGGGATGAGCAGTTCTTC	CASSWEDRDEQFF
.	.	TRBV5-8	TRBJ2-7	TGTGCCAGCAGCTTGGCCTGGGGCCTCGGGTCCTACGAGCAGTACTTC	CASSLAWGLGSYEQYF
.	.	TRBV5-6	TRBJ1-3	TGTGCCAGCAGCTTGCTAGCAGGTGGAGAAAACACCATATATTTT	CASSLLAGGENTIYF
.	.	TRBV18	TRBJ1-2	TGTGCCAGCTCAGCAACAGGTCCCCCTAACTATGGCTACACCTTC	CASSATGPPNYGYTF
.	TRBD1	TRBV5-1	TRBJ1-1	TGCGCCAGCAGCCGGACAGGGGGCGGCACTGAAGCTTTCTTT	CASSRTGGGTEAFF
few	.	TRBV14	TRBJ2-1	TGTGCCAGCAGCCCCCAGACTAGTTTAAATGAGCAGTTCTTC	CASSPQTSLNEQFF
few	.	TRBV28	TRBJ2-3	TGTGCCAGCAGCTTTCTTAGCGGCACAGATACGCAGTATTTT	CASSFLSGTDTQYF